A selection of T cell receptor beta chains follows, all from one sample in a study of T cell repertoires in cytomegalovirus infection. Each CDR3 protein gets one entry after TCRdb re-called the reads with MiXCR. The table lists hundreds of thousands of distinct CDR3 sequences, around a third of them singletons. No antigen is known for these receptors. Sequencing used cultured PBMCs, obtained from culture after CMV antigen stimulation. The receptors were gathered from a human donor in good health (CMV status not recorded). Some clones in this sample may be carry-over from other donors' samples. CDR3s include the opening cysteine and the closing phenylalanine or tryptophan. Each record gives: J gene, CDR3 length, V gene, clone size, D gene, CDR3 protein, CDR3 DNA. The D gene is left open where the match is weak. Clone size appears in some rows only: once, few, many, or a class for an expanded clone.

j_call: TRBJ2-1; cdr3_length: 15; v_call: TRBV11-2; clone_size: few; d_call: -; cdr3_aa: CASSLDSVRGHEQFF; cdr3_nt: TGTGCCAGCAGCTTAGATAGCGTTCGGGGTCATGAGCAGTTCTTC
j_call: TRBJ1-2; cdr3_length: 15; v_call: TRBV4-1; clone_size: -; d_call: -; cdr3_aa: CASSHLGRGDYGYTF; cdr3_nt: TGCGCCAGCAGCCATCTCGGGCGGGGGGACTATGGCTACACCTTC
j_call: TRBJ1-1; cdr3_length: 13; v_call: TRBV7-7; clone_size: -; d_call: -; cdr3_aa: CASSLRPGSEAFF; cdr3_nt: TGTGCCAGCAGCCTCCGGCCAGGATCTGAAGCTTTCTTT
j_call: TRBJ2-4; cdr3_length: 17; v_call: TRBV28; clone_size: -; d_call: -; cdr3_aa: CASSFPSSGYGKNIQYF; cdr3_nt: TGTGCCAGCAGTTTTCCGAGCTCCGGGTATGGCAAAAACATTCAGTACTTC
j_call: TRBJ2-3; cdr3_length: 13; v_call: TRBV10-3; clone_size: few; d_call: TRBD1; cdr3_aa: CATTDRSTDTQYF; cdr3_nt: TGTGCCACGACGGACAGGAGCACAGATACGCAGTATTTT
j_call: TRBJ2-3; cdr3_length: 15; v_call: TRBV7-2; clone_size: many; d_call: -; cdr3_aa: CASSVRGGLTDTQYF; cdr3_nt: TGTGCCAGCAGCGTACGCGGGGGCTTAACAGATACGCAGTATTTT
j_call: TRBJ1-2; cdr3_length: 14; v_call: TRBV27; clone_size: -; d_call: -; cdr3_aa: CASSLFGANYGYTF; cdr3_nt: TGTGCCAGCAGTTTATTCGGGGCCAACTATGGCTACACCTTC
j_call: TRBJ2-7; cdr3_length: 11; v_call: TRBV7-2; clone_size: few; d_call: -; cdr3_aa: CASSPTGEQYF; cdr3_nt: TGTGCCAGCAGCCCCACCGGGGAGCAGTACTTC
j_call: TRBJ2-1; cdr3_length: 12; v_call: TRBV7-2; clone_size: many; d_call: TRBD2; cdr3_aa: CASSSLRGGRFF; cdr3_nt: TGTGCCAGCAGCTCCCTCCGGGGGGGGAGGTTCTTC
j_call: TRBJ2-2; cdr3_length: 13; v_call: TRBV2; clone_size: few; d_call: -; cdr3_aa: CASKRDNTGELFF; cdr3_nt: TGTGCCAGCAAACGGGATAACACCGGGGAGCTGTTTTTT
j_call: TRBJ2-6; cdr3_length: 14; v_call: TRBV6-5; clone_size: -; d_call: -; cdr3_aa: CASSYSRGANVLTF; cdr3_nt: TGTGCCAGCAGTTACTCGAGAGGGGCCAACGTCCTGACTTTC
j_call: TRBJ2-2; cdr3_length: 14; v_call: TRBV2; clone_size: -; d_call: TRBD1; cdr3_aa: CASSGTGVYGELFF; cdr3_nt: TGTGCCAGCAGTGGGACAGGGGTTTACGGGGAGCTGTTTTTT
j_call: TRBJ2-5; cdr3_length: 15; v_call: TRBV5-1; clone_size: -; d_call: -; cdr3_aa: CASSLAYQGSETQYF; cdr3_nt: TGCGCCAGCAGCTTGGCGTACCAGGGGTCAGAGACCCAGTACTTC
j_call: TRBJ2-7; cdr3_length: 13; v_call: TRBV7-2; clone_size: few; d_call: -; cdr3_aa: CASSLEVWYEQYF; cdr3_nt: TGTGCCAGCAGCTTGGAAGTATGGTACGAGCAGTACTTC
j_call: TRBJ2-1; cdr3_length: 15; v_call: TRBV10-3; clone_size: -; d_call: -; cdr3_aa: CAIKERLVGGNEQFF; cdr3_nt: TGTGCCATCAAAGAGAGGCTAGTGGGCGGAAATGAGCAGTTCTTC
j_call: TRBJ2-7; cdr3_length: 15; v_call: TRBV20-1; clone_size: -; d_call: -; cdr3_aa: CSASPVILSSYEQYF; cdr3_nt: TGCAGTGCTAGCCCCGTAATACTGAGCTCCTACGAGCAGTACTTC
j_call: TRBJ1-5; cdr3_length: 13; v_call: TRBV7-2; clone_size: -; d_call: TRBD1; cdr3_aa: CASGTGKDQPQHF; cdr3_nt: TGTGCCAGCGGGACAGGGAAGGATCAGCCCCAGCATTTT
j_call: TRBJ1-1; cdr3_length: 14; v_call: TRBV12-3/TRBV12-4; clone_size: -; d_call: -; cdr3_aa: CASRRGHKNTEAFF; cdr3_nt: TGTGCCAGCAGGAGGGGACATAAGAACACTGAAGCTTTCTTT
j_call: TRBJ1-5; cdr3_length: 14; v_call: TRBV19; clone_size: -; d_call: -; cdr3_aa: CASSMMWPQVAQHF; cdr3_nt: TGTGCCAGTAGTATGATGTGGCCACAGGTAGCCCAGCATTTT
j_call: TRBJ2-2; cdr3_length: 16; v_call: TRBV7-9; clone_size: few; d_call: -; cdr3_aa: CASSPNRGAVTGELFF; cdr3_nt: TGTGCCAGCAGCCCGAATAGGGGGGCAGTCACCGGGGAGCTGTTTTTT